A selection of T cell receptor beta chains follows, all from one sample in a study of breast tumors, draining lymph nodes, adjacent tissues. TCRdb called the multiplex PCR reads again in MiXCR, with one record for every CDR3 protein. The sample gives 150,000 to 200,000 distinct CDR3 sequences, approximately 33% of which show up once; roughly 4.3% is in the top ten. Sequenced input: axillary lymph node tissue. The receptors stem from a female donor with breast cancer. Some clones in this sample may be carry-over from other donors' samples. Both conserved end residues are part of each CDR3. Fields, in order: D gene, clone size, J gene, CDR3 length, V gene, CDR3 protein, CDR3 DNA. The D gene is left open where the match is weak. Only some rows state a clone size, as once, few, many or a class for expanded clones.

>TRBD1|many|TRBJ2-7|16|TRBV19
CASSIDGKQGSYEQYF
TGTGCCAGTAGTATAGATGGCAAACAGGGGAGCTACGAGCAGTACTTC
>TRBD1|many|TRBJ1-6|14|TRBV6-5
CASSYSGGRSPLHF
TGTGCCAGCAGTTACTCAGGGGGCCGGTCACCCCTCCACTTT
>TRBD1|many|TRBJ1-4|13|TRBV7-2
CASSQTGTGKLFF
TGTGCCAGCAGCCAGACAGGGACGGGGAAACTGTTTTTT
>TRBD1|NA|TRBJ2-7|16|TRBV6-2/TRBV6-3
CASSYSVTGGDYEQYF
TGTGCCAGCAGTTACTCGGTAACAGGGGGTGACTACGAGCAGTACTTC
>NA|many|TRBJ1-2|14|TRBV5-6
CASSLRTALYGYTF
TGTGCCAGCAGCTTGAGGACAGCCCTGTATGGCTACACCTTC
>NA|NA|TRBJ1-2|14|TRBV5-4
CASSPAAGVDGYTF
TGTGCCAGCAGCCCCGCCGCAGGGGTTGATGGCTACACCTTC
>NA|NA|TRBJ1-5|16|TRBV11-2
CASSPGLAGLQRTQHF
TGTGCCAGCAGCCCTGGCCTAGCGGGCCTCCAAAGGACCCAGCATTTT
>TRBD1|many|TRBJ1-2|13|TRBV5-1
CASSLDRGGGYTF
TGCGCCAGCAGCTTGGACAGGGGGGGCGGCTACACCTTC
>NA|many|TRBJ2-2|16|TRBV6-1
CASSEGRTANTGELFF
TGTGCCAGCAGTGAAGGGCGGACAGCGAACACCGGGGAGCTGTTTTTT
>NA|many|TRBJ2-3|16|TRBV20-1
CSARDWGEQPPDTQYF
TGCAGTGCTAGAGATTGGGGGGAGCAGCCGCCAGATACGCAGTATTTT
>TRBD2|few|TRBJ2-1|14|TRBV28
CASSAGGTLNEQFF
TGTGCCAGCAGTGCGGGAGGAACTCTCAATGAGCAGTTCTTC
>NA|NA|TRBJ1-4|15|TRBV25-1
CASRNTESMGEKLFF
TGTGCCAGCAGGAATACAGAGAGTATGGGTGAAAAACTGTTTTTT
>NA|many|TRBJ1-3|13|TRBV11-2
CASSPGQGNTIYF
TGTGCCAGCAGCCCCGGACAGGGAAACACCATATATTTT
>NA|many|TRBJ2-3|14|TRBV7-2
CASSLGLGTDTQYF
TGTGCCAGCAGCTTAGGACTCGGCACAGATACGCAGTATTTT
>NA|many|TRBJ2-7|13|TRBV7-2
CASSRIGDYEQYF
TGTGCCAGCTCGCGGATCGGGGACTACGAGCAGTACTTC
>TRBD2|NA|TRBJ2-1|16|TRBV20-1
CGATPPTSSSYNEQFF
TGCGGTGCTACACCCCCGACTAGCTCGTCCTACAATGAGCAGTTCTTC
>TRBD1|NA|TRBJ1-3|15|TRBV18
CASSRSGGAGNTIYF
TGTGCCAGCTCACGCTCAGGGGGCGCTGGAAACACCATATATTTT
>TRBD2|NA|TRBJ2-3|17|TRBV20-1
CSAGRASGSPSTDTQYF
TGCAGTGCCGGTAGGGCTAGCGGGAGCCCCAGCACAGATACGCAGTATTTT
>NA|many|TRBJ1-2|17|TRBV4-2
CASSQDWAGPANYGYTF
TGTGCCAGCAGCCAAGATTGGGCAGGGCCAGCTAACTATGGCTACACCTTC
>TRBD2|NA|TRBJ2-3|15|TRBV10-3
CAIGGTSGSTDTQYF
TGTGCCATCGGGGGGACTAGCGGGAGCACAGATACGCAGTATTTT
>TRBD1|few|TRBJ1-3|15|TRBV28
CASATGALAGNTIYF
TGTGCCAGCGCAACAGGGGCTCTTGCTGGAAACACCATATATTTT
>NA|NA|TRBJ1-4|18|TRBV19
CASSPGPRVSTTNEKLFF
TGTGCCAGTAGTCCTGGTCCGCGTGTGAGCACAACTAATGAAAAACTGTTTTTT
>TRBD1|many|TRBJ2-7|16|TRBV5-1
CASSLWSDRGLREQYF
TGCGCCAGCAGCTTGTGGTCGGACAGGGGCCTGCGGGAGCAGTACTTC
>NA|NA|TRBJ1-4|14|TRBV5-1
CASRHRATSEKLFF
TGCGCCAGCAGGCACAGGGCAACTAGTGAAAAACTGTTTTTT
>NA|many|TRBJ1-5|13|TRBV27
CASSLFLNQPQHF
TGTGCCAGCAGTTTGTTTCTGAATCAGCCCCAGCATTTT
>TRBD1|many|TRBJ1-2|13|TRBV24-1
CATSDPGQGGYTF
TGTGCCACCAGTGATCCCGGACAGGGTGGCTACACCTTC
>NA|many|TRBJ2-7|12|TRBV20-1
CSARLELPEQYF
TGCAGTGCGAGACTAGAACTCCCCGAGCAGTACTTC
>TRBD2|NA|TRBJ2-1|16|TRBV28
CASRDGRAGAYNEQFF
TGTGCCAGCAGGGATGGGAGGGCCGGGGCCTACAATGAGCAGTTCTTC
>NA|many|TRBJ2-2|16|TRBV15
CATSSWGRGNTGELFF
TGTGCCACCAGCTCTTGGGGACGGGGAAACACCGGGGAGCTGTTTTTT
>TRBD1|many|TRBJ2-7|12|TRBV12-3/TRBV12-4
CAGGTGPGEQYF
TGTGCCGGAGGGACAGGGCCGGGCGAGCAGTACTTC
>NA|NA|TRBJ1-6|14|TRBV2
CASSEAEDNSPLHF
TGTGCCAGCAGTGAAGCAGAGGATAATTCACCCCTCCACTTT
>TRBD1|NA|TRBJ2-6|14|TRBV5-1
CASSLQTGTNVLTF
TGCGCCAGCAGCCTCCAGACAGGGACCAACGTCCTGACTTTC
>TRBD1|NA|TRBJ1-1|17|TRBV9
CASSPRGQGSLHTEAFF
TGTGCCAGCAGCCCCCGAGGACAGGGGTCTCTTCACACTGAAGCTTTCTTT
>NA|NA|TRBJ2-3|17|TRBV10-1
CASSAYGETRETDTQYF
TGCGCCAGCAGTGCTTACGGAGAGACTAGAGAAACAGATACGCAGTATTTT
>NA|NA|TRBJ1-1|11|TRBV20-1
CSARGYTEAFF
TGCAGTGCGAGAGGGTACACTGAAGCTTTCTTT
>TRBD1|NA|TRBJ2-4|11|TRBV5-8
CASSFYRGQYF
TGTGCCAGCAGCTTTTACAGGGGCCAGTACTTC
>NA|many|TRBJ2-3|14|TRBV7-9
CASSHPPSTDTQYF
TGTGCCAGCAGCCACCCCCCAAGCACAGATACGCAGTATTTT
>NA|many|TRBJ2-6|15|TRBV19
CASSAGTSGANVLTF
TGTGCCAGTAGTGCCGGGACGTCAGGCGCCAACGTCCTGACTTTC
>TRBD2|many|TRBJ2-3|16|TRBV3-1
CASSFSGRAISDTQYF
TGTGCCAGCAGCTTTAGCGGGAGGGCCATTTCAGATACGCAGTATTTT
>TRBD2|many|TRBJ2-3|16|TRBV19
CASSITGTRYTDTQYF
TGTGCCAGTAGTATTACCGGGACTAGGTACACAGATACGCAGTATTTT
>NA|many|TRBJ2-5|14|TRBV5-1
CASSWQGIDETQYF
TGCGCCAGCAGCTGGCAGGGGATCGACGAGACCCAGTACTTC
>NA|many|TRBJ1-4|13|TRBV29-1
CSVEEENSEKLFF
TGCAGCGTTGAAGAAGAAAATAGTGAAAAACTGTTTTTT
>TRBD1|many|TRBJ1-4|14|TRBV13
CASSWTGVGEKLFF
TGTGCCAGCAGCTGGACAGGGGTCGGAGAAAAACTGTTTTTT
>TRBD1|NA|TRBJ2-3|16|TRBV28
CASSIPTGGLTDTQYF
TGTGCCAGCAGTATACCCACAGGGGGATTGACAGATACGCAGTATTTT